The clone carrying this TCR beta chain was seen once. The antigen is unknown. TCRdb's table, derived via immunoSEQ multiplex PCR, lists solely in-frame clones and lacks some. The sample lists roughly 1.4 million clones, 97% to 99% occurring once. This specimen belongs to a study of shared clonotypes between healthy human individuals. Whole-study findings and limits: The study drew on few donors, limiting represented genetic and exposure-history diversity.

Trimming cost V 5 bases and J 10 bases, with 15 bases left between them. The CDR3 extends over 12 amino acids. Germline V gene sequence: CDR1 GTSNPN, CDR2 SVGIG (reference sequence). This TCR was recovered from a man in his thirties or forties in good health. Material for sequencing was naive CD4+ T cells sorted from blood. Subset defined: CD45RA+ positively selected. This chain uses TRBV30 with TRBJ2-1, with D possibly matching TRBD2 (6 bases). CDR3 region: CAWAAGGREQFF. CDR3 bases: TGTGCCTGGGCTGCTGGAGGGCGGGAGCAGTTCTTC.